These T cell receptor beta chains were read from a single sample in a study of cytomegalovirus exposure and HLA in healthy donors. Assay: immunoSEQ multiplex PCR; the TCRdb copy retains only in-frame clones and omits some. The sample carries fewer than 200,000 clones, roughly 10% recorded once. Material for sequencing was PBMCs. These receptors were collected from a woman in her twenties or thirties in good health and CMV-seropositive. The CDR3 runs from the conserved cysteine through the conserved F or W. The order of the fields is J gene, V gene, CDR3 protein.

TRBJ1-1	TRBV5-4	CASSLVLNTEAFF
TRBJ2-7	TRBV11-2	CASSFREHVGYEQYF
TRBJ2-6	TRBV5-4	CASSFARAGANVLTF
TRBJ2-5	TRBV19	CASSEGLRRETQYF
TRBJ1-2	TRBV6-6	CASSALGQSYYGYTF
TRBJ2-5	TRBV19	CASSEVYQETQYF
TRBJ1-1	TRBV30	CAWSRQGAWSEAFF
TRBJ2-3	TRBV5-1	CASSDLLAGGTDTQYF
TRBJ2-7	TRBV19	CASSRRSSEYEQYF
TRBJ1-1	TRBV9	CASSVVNLNTEAFF
TRBJ1-5	TRBV5-5	CASGTGGLNNQPQHF
TRBJ2-5	TRBV20-1	CSAERAETQYF
TRBJ1-1	TRBV30	CAWHPLLGLNTEAFF
TRBJ1-2	TRBV19	CASSTRDTRYTF
TRBJ2-2	TRBV5-1	CASSLKTGELFF
TRBJ2-5	TRBV6-1	CASSDAAGAPETQYF
TRBJ2-5	TRBV6-1	CASSEQPGLGETQYF
TRBJ1-4	TRBV5-6	CASSMGQIMTNEKLFF
TRBJ1-4	TRBV5-1	CASSLMRQQATNEKLFF
TRBJ2-4	TRBV9	CASSATVAKNIQYF
TRBJ2-1	TRBV15	CATSRTISGNEQFF
TRBJ1-2	TRBV6-1	CASSETGQGAYGYTF
TRBJ1-1	TRBV2	CASRTGTVIANTEAFF
TRBJ2-2	TRBV2	CASSYLGGGELFF
TRBJ1-1	TRBV2	CASSTLGREAFF
TRBJ2-2	TRBV27	CASSSIVLDTGELFF
TRBJ2-1	TRBV11-2	CASSSASYNEQFF
TRBJ2-7	TRBV4-1	CASSQDLFRASGSKGQYF
TRBJ1-5	TRBV5-1	CASSERPDQPQHF
TRBJ1-5	TRBV21-1	CASSKAVLDREKKASLNSNQPQHF
TRBJ1-1	TRBV6-4	CASRKEENTEAFF
TRBJ1-1	TRBV7-9	CASSLESDTEAFF
TRBJ2-1	TRBV29-1	CSVETSGREQFF
TRBJ1-2	TRBV9	CASRSPGTGGAGYGYTF
TRBJ2-7	TRBV29-1	CSVEEGSSGGYEQYF
TRBJ1-3	TRBV30	CAWSVQLASRVSGNTIYF
TRBJ2-5	TRBV19	CASSPDRGRGETQYF
TRBJ2-7	TRBV11-3	CASSLSGSAYEQYF
TRBJ2-7	TRBV5-1	CASSLTSSGSYEQYF